The 2 T cell receptor beta chains below all came from one sample that was sequenced in a study of blood T cell repertoires in COVID-19. Libraries were prepared by immunoSEQ multiplex PCR; TCRdb keeps only in-frame clonotypes and omits some of them. The sample holds around 210,000 clones, roughly 85% seen once. Sequenced: peripheral blood. The receptors were sampled from a man aged 50-60 years with COVID-19, enrolled during active disease.

The chain couples TRBV5-1 to TRBJ2-5, with 10 bases matching TRBD1. V dropped 0 bases and J dropped 5; count of bases not matched to a gene: 4. In germline, CDR1 is SGHRS, CDR2 YFSETQ. The CDR3 is made up of 15 amino acids. This CDR3 is CASSLEGDRGETQYF. The CDR3 DNA sequence: TGCGCCAGCAGCTTGGAAGGGGACAGGGGCGAGACCCAGTACTTC.

The chain recombines TRBV28 with TRBJ2-5, with D possibly being TRBD1 (5 bases). Germline V gene data show CDR1 as MDHEN and CDR2 as SYDVKM. V lost 5 bases to trimming and J lost 0 bases, with 16 bases between them. The CDR3 consists of 16 residues. The CDR3 loop is CASSGQGIGYQETQYF. In DNA form, the CDR3 reads TGTGCCAGCAGTGGGCAGGGAATTGGGTACCAAGAGACCCAGTACTTC.